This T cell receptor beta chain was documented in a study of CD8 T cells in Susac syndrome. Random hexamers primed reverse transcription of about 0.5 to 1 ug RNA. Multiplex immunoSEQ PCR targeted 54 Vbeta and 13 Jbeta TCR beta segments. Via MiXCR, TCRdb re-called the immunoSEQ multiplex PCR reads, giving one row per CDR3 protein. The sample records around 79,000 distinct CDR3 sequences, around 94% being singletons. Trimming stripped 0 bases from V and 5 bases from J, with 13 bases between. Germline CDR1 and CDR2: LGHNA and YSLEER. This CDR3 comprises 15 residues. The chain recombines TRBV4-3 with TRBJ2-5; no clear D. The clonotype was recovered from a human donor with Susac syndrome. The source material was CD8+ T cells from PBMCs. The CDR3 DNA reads TGCGCCAGCAGCCAAGATCTTGGCACCGACGAGACCCAGTACTTC. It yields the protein CASSQDLGTDETQYF.